The clone carrying this T cell receptor (beta chain) was detected many times. Its antigen is undetermined. The sample comes from a study of T cells in Graves' hyperthyroidism and ophthalmopathy. Study details: It was at initial diagnosis, before any treatment, that peripheral blood was collected. Study-level results: A 13 V-J model separated ophthalmopathy from stable hyperthyroidism. Most thyroid-expanded clonotypes above 0.001 were also found in blood.

Uncontrolled infection, other autoimmune disease, pregnancy or lactation led to exclusion. Regions amplified from RNA transcripts were the TCR beta CDR3 regions. The HTBI primer set was used in a first-round RT-PCR of the TCR CDR3. TCRdb re-called the multiplex PCR reads through MiXCR, storing one row per CDR3 protein. Here the sample spans hundreds of thousands of distinct CDR3 sequences, roughly a third being singletons. The sample comprised blood. This clonotype originated in a woman aged 40 to 50 with Graves' hyperthyroidism.

The CDR3 region has the DNA TGTGCCAGCAGCTTAAATCTCAGGGTCCACGAGCAGTACTTC. The encoded protein is CASSLNLRVHEQYF. This chain uses TRBV13 with TRBJ2-7, with TRBD1 as a possible D gene (5 bases). Germline loops: CDR1 PRHDT, CDR2 FYEKMQ (reference sequence). The CDR3 runs to 14 residues. Trimming took off 2 bases at V and 5 bases at J, with 13 bases between the two ends.